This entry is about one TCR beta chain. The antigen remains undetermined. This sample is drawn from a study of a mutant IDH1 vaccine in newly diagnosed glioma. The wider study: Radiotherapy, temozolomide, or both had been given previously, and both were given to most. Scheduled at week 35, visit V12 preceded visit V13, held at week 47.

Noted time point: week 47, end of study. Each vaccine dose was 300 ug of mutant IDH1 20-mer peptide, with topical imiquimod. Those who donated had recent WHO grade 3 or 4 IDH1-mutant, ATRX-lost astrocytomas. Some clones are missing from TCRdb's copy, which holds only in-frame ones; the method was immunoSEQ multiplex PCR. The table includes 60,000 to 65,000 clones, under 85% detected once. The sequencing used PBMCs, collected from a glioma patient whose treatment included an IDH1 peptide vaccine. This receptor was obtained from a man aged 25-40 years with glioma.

In nucleotides, the CDR3 is TGCAGCGCCTACTCAGGGGATGGCTACACCTTC. It translates to CSAYSGDGYTF. The chain has TRBV29-1 and TRBJ1-2; D possibly corresponds to TRBD1 (6 bases). This CDR3 region has 11 residues. With 7 bases removed from V and 6 bases from J, the gap between germline ends came to 12 bases. Germline V gene lookup returns CDR1 SQVTM and CDR2 ANQGSEA.